The source of this TCR beta chain is a study of shared clonotypes between healthy human individuals. Only in-frame clones appear in the TCRdb table, and some are missing; sequencing was by immunoSEQ multiplex PCR. Of 600,000 to 750,000 clones listed, about 78% are singletons. Trimming took 1 base from V and 1 from J, leaving 2 bases between them. The CDR3 runs to 13 residues. Germline loops: CDR1 SNHLY, CDR2 FYNNEI. Comments on this clone: Different DNA sequences within this sample yield the same CDR3.

This clonotype was obtained from a woman in her twenties or thirties in good health. The V gene is TRBV2, the J gene TRBJ1-5; D is ambiguous. The specimen sequenced was memory CD4+ T cells sorted from blood. Subset noted: CD45RA-negative fraction. For the CDR3, the DNA is TGTGCCAGCAGTGAAGGGAGCAATCAGCCCCAGCATTTT. It is translated as CASSEGSNQPQHF.